This T cell receptor (beta chain) was captured by sequencing in a study of vaccination effects on CD4 cells after COVID-19. Germline CDR1 and CDR2: KGHSH and LQKENI. CDR3 length: 16 amino acids. Losses at the gene ends were 2 bases for V and 0 bases for J; bases not matched to a gene: 5. Within the ViraFEST assay, antigen-specific CD4+ T cells underwent expansion with viral peptide pools prior to sequencing. Having been cultured for less than 13 days, the cells underwent CD4+ T cell isolation. Everyone in the study got two shots of either the BNT162b2 or mRNA-1273 vaccine. Vaccine recipients lacked prior SARS-CoV-2 infection and had negative nucleocapsid antibodies. Peptides at roughly 9.2 ug/ml and IL-2 at about 9.2 IU/ml were added to a few million PBMC per well. Researchers swapped half the medium for IL-2 medium on both days 3 and 7. Comment on this clone: Antigen unknown.

Sequencing was performed with immunoSEQ multiplex PCR; in TCRdb, only in-frame clones are kept and a portion is missing. The sample consists of approximately 24,000 clones, 81% of them appearing once. The genes are TRBV18 and TRBJ2-3, with 7 bases lining up with TRBD1. Source: CD4+ T cells from PBMCs cultured with SARS-CoV-2 spike peptides, taken after COVID-19 vaccination. The receptor comes from a human donor who received a COVID-19 vaccine. Some clones in this sample may be carry-over from other donors' samples. CDR3 bases: TGTGCCAGCTCACCAAGGACAGGCCCGAGCACAGATACGCAGTATTTT. Translated, it gives CASSPRTGPSTDTQYF.